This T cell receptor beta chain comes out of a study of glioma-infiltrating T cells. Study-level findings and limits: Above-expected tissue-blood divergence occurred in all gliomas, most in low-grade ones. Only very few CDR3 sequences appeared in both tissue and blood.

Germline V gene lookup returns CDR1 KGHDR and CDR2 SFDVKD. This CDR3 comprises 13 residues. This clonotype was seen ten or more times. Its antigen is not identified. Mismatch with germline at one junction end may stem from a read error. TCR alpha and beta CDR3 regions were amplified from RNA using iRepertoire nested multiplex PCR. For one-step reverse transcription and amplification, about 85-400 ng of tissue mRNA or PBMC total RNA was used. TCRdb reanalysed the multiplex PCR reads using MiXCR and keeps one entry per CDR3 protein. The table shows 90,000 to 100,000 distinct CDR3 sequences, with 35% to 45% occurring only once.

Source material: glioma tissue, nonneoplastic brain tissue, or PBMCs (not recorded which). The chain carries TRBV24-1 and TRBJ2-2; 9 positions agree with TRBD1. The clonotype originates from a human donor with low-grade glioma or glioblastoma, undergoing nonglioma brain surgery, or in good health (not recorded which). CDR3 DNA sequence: TGTACCACCGGGACAGGGACCACCGGGGAGCTGTTTTTT. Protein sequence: CTTGTGTTGELFF.